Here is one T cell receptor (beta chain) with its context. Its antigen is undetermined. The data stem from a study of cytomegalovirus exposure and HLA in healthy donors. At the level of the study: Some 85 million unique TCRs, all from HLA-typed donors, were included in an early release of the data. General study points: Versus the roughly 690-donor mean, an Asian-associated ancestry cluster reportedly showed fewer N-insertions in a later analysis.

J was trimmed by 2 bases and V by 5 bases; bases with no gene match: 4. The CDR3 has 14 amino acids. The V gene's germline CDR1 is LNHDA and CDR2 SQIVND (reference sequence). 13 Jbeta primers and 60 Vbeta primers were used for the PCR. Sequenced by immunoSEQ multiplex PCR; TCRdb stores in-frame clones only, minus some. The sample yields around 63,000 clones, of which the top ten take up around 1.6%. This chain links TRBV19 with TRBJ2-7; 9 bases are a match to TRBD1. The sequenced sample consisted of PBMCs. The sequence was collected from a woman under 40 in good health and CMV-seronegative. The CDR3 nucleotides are TGTGCCAGTAGTTCGGGACAGGGTCCCTACGAGCAGTACTTC. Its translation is CASSSGQGPYEQYF.